The present T cell receptor beta chain was sequenced within a study of tumor-infiltrating lymphocytes in oesophageal squamous cell carcinoma. This clonotype is labeled medium-sized. Germline CDR1 and CDR2: WSHSY and SAAADI. This CDR3 is 13 amino acids long. V was clipped by 0 bases and J by 6 bases, with 8 bases between them. MiXCR, run by TCRdb on the PCR reads, gives a single entry per CDR3 protein. This sample has 24,000 or so distinct CDR3 sequences, with 35% to 45% found just once. What was sequenced was esophageal tumor tissue. This chain connects TRBV10-2 to TRBJ2-5; D gene unclear. The clonotype was recovered from a male donor with esophageal squamous cell carcinoma. The CDR3 spells CASSESSQQTQYF. CDR3 DNA sequence: TGCGCCAGCAGTGAGTCGAGTCAACAGACCCAGTACTTC.